This T cell receptor (beta chain) was captured in a study of T-cell reconstitution after alpha-beta-depleted transplantation in children. The CDR3 runs to 15 residues. In germline, CDR1 is MNHNY, CDR2 SVGAGI (reference sequence). Losses at the gene ends were 5 bases for V and 3 bases for J; bases not matched to a gene: 5. This clonotype was detected ten times or more. Molecular barcoding with unique molecular identifiers was used for the TCRbeta library. TCRdb fed the PCR reads into MiXCR, producing one record per CDR3 protein. The sample records some 530,000 distinct CDR3 sequences, around 12% being singletons.

The gene calls are TRBV6-6 and TRBJ2-3, with TRBD1 identical over 10 bases. This TCR was sampled from a human donor who donated a stem cell graft to a child with combined immunodeficiency. The input for sequencing was PBMCs from the stem cell graft donor, taken from the stem cell graft. Here the CDR3 DNA reads TGTGCCAGCAGTCACGGACAGGGGGGAACAGATACGCAGTATTTT. It yields the protein CASSHGQGGTDTQYF.